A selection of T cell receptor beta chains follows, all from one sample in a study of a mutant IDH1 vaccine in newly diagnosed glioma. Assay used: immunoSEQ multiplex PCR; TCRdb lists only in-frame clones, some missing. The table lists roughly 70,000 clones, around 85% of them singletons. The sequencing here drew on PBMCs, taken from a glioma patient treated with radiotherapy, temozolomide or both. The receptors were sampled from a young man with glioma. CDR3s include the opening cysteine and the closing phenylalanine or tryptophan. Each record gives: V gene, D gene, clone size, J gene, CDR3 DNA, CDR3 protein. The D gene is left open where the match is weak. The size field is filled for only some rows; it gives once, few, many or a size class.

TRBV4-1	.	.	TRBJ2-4	TGCGCCAGCAGCCAGGGACCGGTCAGCGCCGCCAAAAACATTCAGTACTTC	CASSQGPVSAAKNIQYF
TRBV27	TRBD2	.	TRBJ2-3	TGTGCCAGCAGTTTATCTCCTAGCGGGGGACCCGCAGATACGCAGTATTTT	CASSLSPSGGPADTQYF
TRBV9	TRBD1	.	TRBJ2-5	TGTGCCAGCAGCACTTGGGACAGTCAAGAGACCCAGTACTTC	CASSTWDSQETQYF
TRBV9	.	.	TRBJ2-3	TGTGCCAGCAGCGTAGAAGGAACTAGCACAGATACGCAGTATTTT	CASSVEGTSTDTQYF
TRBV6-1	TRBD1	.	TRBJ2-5	TGTGCCAGCAGTGCCCCGGGACAGGGGGCGAAAGAGACCCAGTACTTC	CASSAPGQGAKETQYF
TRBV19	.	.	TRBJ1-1	TGTGCCAGTAGTGCAGGGCTTGAAGCTTTCTTT	CASSAGLEAFF
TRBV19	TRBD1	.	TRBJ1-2	TGTGCCAGCATTCCCCCAGGGGGCCGGGGCTACACCTTC	CASIPPGGRGYTF
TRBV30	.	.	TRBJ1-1	TGTGCCTTACGTCGGGACACGAACACTGAAGCTTTCTTT	CALRRDTNTEAFF
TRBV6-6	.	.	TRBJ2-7	TGTGCCAGCAGTTACTCGAGTCAGACAACGTACGAGCAGTACTTC	CASSYSSQTTYEQYF
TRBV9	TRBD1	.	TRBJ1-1	TGTGCCAGCAGCCCCTCGGGACAGATGAACACTGAAGCTTTCTTT	CASSPSGQMNTEAFF
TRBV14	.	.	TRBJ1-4	TGTGCCAGCAGCCAAGTAGGGCGAGGGAGCGGTGAAAAACTGTTTTTT	CASSQVGRGSGEKLFF
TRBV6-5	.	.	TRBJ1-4	TGTGCCAGCAGTTACTCCTGGGGTGAAAAACTGTTTTTT	CASSYSWGEKLFF
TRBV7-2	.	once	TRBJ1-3	TGTGCCAGCAGCTTAAGTCCAACTACCTCTGGAAACACCATATATTTT	CASSLSPTTSGNTIYF
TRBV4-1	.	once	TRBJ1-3	TGCGCCAGCAGCCCTCTAACTGGAAACACCATATATTTT	CASSPLTGNTIYF
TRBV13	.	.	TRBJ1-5	TGTGCCAGCAGCCGAACAGGTTCCAATCAGCCCCAGCATTTT	CASSRTGSNQPQHF
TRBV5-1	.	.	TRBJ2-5	TGCGCCAGCCAAAATCAAGAGACCCAGTACTTC	CASQNQETQYF
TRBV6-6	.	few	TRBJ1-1	TGTGCCAGCACCTACTCGATGAACACTGAAGCTTTCTTT	CASTYSMNTEAFF
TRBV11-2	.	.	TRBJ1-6	TGTGCCAGCAGCTTATTTCGGCCAGACTATAATTCACCCCTCCACTTT	CASSLFRPDYNSPLHF
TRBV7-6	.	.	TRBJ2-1	TGTGCCAGCAGCCCGGGGAGGCAGCAGTTCTTC	CASSPGRQQFF
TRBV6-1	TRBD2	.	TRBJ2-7	TGTGCCAGCAGTGGATACTGGACTAGATCGGGTGAGCAGTACTTC	CASSGYWTRSGEQYF
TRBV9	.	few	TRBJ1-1	TGTGCCAGCAGCGTAGATCAGCTACGGAACACTGAAGCTTTCTTT	CASSVDQLRNTEAFF
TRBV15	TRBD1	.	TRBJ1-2	TGTGCCACCAGCACTCAGGGGGCTTGGGATGGCTACACCTTC	CATSTQGAWDGYTF
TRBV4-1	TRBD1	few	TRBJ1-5	TGCGCCAGCAGCCAAGAGGGATGGACAGGGGATCTACAGCCCCAGCATTTT	CASSQEGWTGDLQPQHF
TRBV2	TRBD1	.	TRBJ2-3	TGTGCCAGCAGTGGGGACAGGGGGCGTTATCATACGCAGTATTTT	CASSGDRGRYHTQYF
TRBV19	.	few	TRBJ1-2	TGTGCCAGTAGTCCCTTGGAGGCTAACTATGGCTACACCTTC	CASSPLEANYGYTF
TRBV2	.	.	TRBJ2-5	TGTGCCAGCAACGAACGGGGGATACCACAAGAGACCCAGTACTTC	CASNERGIPQETQYF
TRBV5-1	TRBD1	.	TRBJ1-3	TGCGCCAGCAGCTTGGACAGGGGGGCCTCTGGAAACACCATATATTTT	CASSLDRGASGNTIYF
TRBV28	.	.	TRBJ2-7	TGTGCCAGCAGTCCCCCGGGTCAGGCCAACGAGCAGTACTTC	CASSPPGQANEQYF
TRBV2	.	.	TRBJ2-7	TGTGCCAGCGCAACAGCTCTCCCAGCTTACGAGCAGTACTTC	CASATALPAYEQYF
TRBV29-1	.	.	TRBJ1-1	TGCAGCGTTGCTGACAGTCAGCCTGAAGCTTTCTTT	CSVADSQPEAFF
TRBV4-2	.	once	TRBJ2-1	TGTGCCAGCAGCCGTATCGGAGGGGGGGGGCCTCTTTTTGGTGGTGAGCAGTTCTTC	CASSRIGGGGPLFGGEQFF